This T cell receptor beta chain was found in a study of long-term antiretroviral therapy in people with HIV. General study results and limits: Diversity went up after ART and still fell short of transplant donor controls.

Survey level was the resolution at which the v3.0 immunoSEQ assay ran. The method was immunoSEQ multiplex PCR; TCRdb's version includes in-frame clones alone and lacks a portion of them. The repertoire includes tens of thousands of clones, around 80% of them detected once, and 4.6% sits in the top ten. To note about this clone: What it binds is not known.

The CDR3 is made up of 14 amino acids. Losses at the gene ends were 6 bases for V and 4 bases for J; bases not matched to a gene: 3. Germline-derived CDR1 and CDR2 are MNHEY and SVGAGI. The specimen comprised unsorted PBMCs, sampled 0.5 years after starting antiretroviral therapy. The rearrangement joins TRBV6-5 to TRBJ1-2; 12 bases are a match to TRBD1. The sequence was obtained from a man aged 18-30 years with HIV. CDR3 sequence (DNA): TGTGCCAGCAGGCCGGGACAGGGGGCCTATGGCTACACCTTC. Translated, it gives CASRPGQGAYGYTF.